Below are 22 T cell receptor beta chains sequenced from a single sample in a study of T cell responses to AZD1222 COVID-19 vaccine. TCRdb's table, derived via immunoSEQ multiplex PCR, lists solely in-frame clones and lacks some. The top ten clones hold 2.4% of a sample with some 91,000 clones, around nine tenths of them seen once. This material consisted of peripheral blood, taken on day 0 of AZD1222 vaccination. These receptors originate from an adult in good health.

The sample holds one count of this clone. CDR3 coding DNA: TGTGCCAGCAGCCCCCAGGGGGACTATGGCTACACCTTC. Translated, it gives CASSPQGDYGYTF. The rearrangement links TRBV7-2 to TRBJ1-2; 7 bases are a match to TRBD1. CDR3 length: 13 residues. Germline-derived CDR1 and CDR2 are SGHTA and FQGNSA. The V gene end was trimmed by 5 bases and the J gene end by 3 bases; junction bases not matched to a gene: 3.

CDR3 nucleotides: TGTGCCAGCAGTGACCTACTAGCGGGAGGCTACAATGAGCAGTTCTTC. Its translation: CASSDLLAGGYNEQFF. The rearrangement joins TRBV6-1 to TRBJ2-1; 12 bases are shared with TRBD2. The germline gives CDR1 MNHNS, CDR2 SASEGT. The CDR3 extends over 16 amino acids. J was trimmed by 3 bases and V by 3 bases; bases with no gene match: 3.

The chain carries TRBV9 and TRBJ1-1; 8 bases map to TRBD1. This CDR3 contains 14 residues. Trimming cost V 3 bases and J 4 bases; bases outside gene matches: 5. CDR1 and CDR2 from the germline V gene are SGDLS and YYNGEE. This chain's CDR3 is CASSETGEGTEAFF. Here the CDR3 DNA reads TGTGCCAGCAGCGAGACAGGGGAGGGCACTGAAGCTTTCTTT.

The chain recombines TRBV6-5 with TRBJ1-1; possibly TRBD1 for D (5 bases). Trimming stripped 6 bases from V and 1 base from J, with 12 bases between. Germline values: CDR1 MNHEY, CDR2 SVGAGI. The CDR3 contains 14 residues. CDR3 bases: TGTGCCAGCAGGAAGGGGCCGACGAACACTGAAGCTTTCTTT. It encodes CASRKGPTNTEAFF.

The chain links TRBV7-2 to TRBJ1-5, with D maybe TRBD1 (5 bases). CDR1 is SGHTA, CDR2 FQGNSA, per germline. This CDR3 has 14 amino acids. The germline V and J ends were trimmed by 2 bases and 8 bases, with 13 bases remaining between them. CDR3 loop: CASSLKAGLKPQHF. As DNA, the CDR3 is TGTGCCAGCAGCTTAAAGGCAGGGTTGAAGCCCCAGCATTTT.

This clone was detected only a few times. This sequence joins TRBV5-1 and TRBJ2-7, with TRBD2 matching over 13 bases. CDR3 size: 15 residues. Germline CDR1 reads SGHRS; CDR2 reads YFSETQ. V lost 1 base, J lost 4 bases, and 2 bases stayed unmatched. In DNA form, the CDR3 reads TGCGCCAGCAGCTTGTCGACTAGCGGGGGGTACGAGCAGTACTTC. Its protein product is CASSLSTSGGYEQYF.

This clone is medium-sized within its sample. The rearrangement links TRBV6-2 or TRBV6-3 to TRBJ1-5, with a weak D call TRBD1 (5 bases). Germline assignment: CDR1 MNHEY and CDR2 SVGEGT. This CDR3 contains 17 residues. Trimming removed 0 bases from V and 9 bases from J, with 21 bases in between. CDR3 in DNA: TGTGCCAGCAGTTACTCTTTAATCAGACAGCCAAAGGGGCCCCAGCATTTT. This encodes CASSYSLIRQPKGPQHF.

The chain combines TRBV6-5 with TRBJ2-7; 7 bases fit TRBD2. Germline CDR1 is MNHEY and CDR2 is SVGAGI. The junction had 5 bases not matched to a gene; V was cut back by 4 bases and J by 2 bases. The CDR3 is 14 amino acids. The CDR3 protein is CASSSPSGAYEQYF. The CDR3 DNA reads as TGTGCCAGCAGTTCACCTAGCGGCGCCTACGAGCAGTACTTC.

The chain joins TRBV6-5 to TRBJ2-7; 10 bases align to TRBD1. The germline gives CDR1 MNHEY, CDR2 SVGAGI. V lost 6 bases, J lost 2 bases, and 7 bases stayed unmatched. There are 15 residues in the CDR3. The CDR3 is CASRLVGTGAYEQYF. The CDR3 nucleotides read TGTGCCAGCAGACTAGTCGGGACAGGGGCCTACGAGCAGTACTTC.

The genes are TRBV5-8 and TRBJ2-1; 7 bases fit TRBD2. CDR1 and CDR2 from the germline V gene are SGHTS and YDEGEE. This CDR3 is built from 16 residues. Trimming took 4 bases from V and 0 from J; bases not matched to a gene: 7. CDR3 sequence: CASSPLLASSYNEQFF. CDR3 coding DNA: TGTGCCAGCAGCCCTCTACTAGCGAGCTCCTACAATGAGCAGTTCTTC.

The V gene is TRBV18, the J gene TRBJ1-5, with TRBD1 identical over 8 bases. V dropped 1 base and J dropped 4; count of bases not matched to a gene: 3. The CDR3 is made up of 15 amino acids. From germline, CDR1 is KGHSH and CDR2 LQKENI. DNA of the CDR3: TGTGCCAGCTCACCACAGGGACAGGAGAATCAGCCCCAGCATTTT. Encoded protein: CASSPQGQENQPQHF.

The chain joins TRBV5-5 to TRBJ2-7, with a tentative D call TRBD2 (6 bases). Between the trimmed V and J ends, which lost 4 bases and 4 bases, there was a span of 18 bases. The CDR3 is 15 amino acids. The germline CDR1 and CDR2 sequences are SGHKS and YYEKEE (reference sequence). CDR3 amino acids: CASSGRGLPSYEQYF. In DNA form, the CDR3 reads TGTGCCAGCAGCGGCCGGGGACTTCCCTCTTACGAGCAGTACTTC.

V is TRBV5-5 and J is TRBJ1-2; 8 bases match TRBD1. V lost 4 bases, J lost 7 bases, and 6 bases stayed unmatched. The CDR3 loop spans 13 amino acids. The germline V gene encodes CDR1 SGHKS and CDR2 YYEKEE (reference sequence). This CDR3 is CASSPGGARGYTF. CDR3 nucleotide sequence: TGTGCCAGCAGCCCAGGGGGCGCGCGTGGCTACACCTTC.

This clone was detected once. The genes are TRBV9 and TRBJ2-1; either TRBD1 or TRBD2 may fit D (5 bases each). In germline, CDR1 is SGDLS, CDR2 YYNGEE. This CDR3 comprises 14 residues. The V end lost 0 bases, the J end lost 5 bases, and 9 bases lay between the germline ends. The CDR3 here is CASSVVGTDNEQFF. CDR3 nucleotide sequence: TGTGCCAGCAGCGTAGTAGGGACCGACAATGAGCAGTTCTTC.

This sequence joins TRBV6-5 and TRBJ1-1; D is undetermined. With 5 bases removed from V and 4 bases from J, the gap between germline ends came to 17 bases. Germline CDR1 MNHEY, CDR2 SVGAGI. This CDR3 is built from 15 residues. CDR3 amino acids: CASSPRWGSATEAFF. CDR3 nucleotides: TGTGCCAGCAGTCCGCGATGGGGAAGCGCCACTGAAGCTTTCTTT.

The chain recombines TRBV19 with TRBJ1-5; D possibly corresponds to TRBD1 (6 bases). The CDR3 runs to 15 residues. CDR1 is LNHDA, CDR2 SQIVND, per germline (reference sequence). The ends were cut back, 6 bases at V and 3 bases at J, with 15 bases in the middle. The CDR3 loop reads CASSRGKLNNQPQHF. In DNA, the CDR3 is TGTGCCAGTAGCAGGGGAAAGTTGAACAATCAGCCCCAGCATTTT.

This clone was seen only once. This sequence joins TRBV5-5 and TRBJ1-6; the D gene is possibly TRBD1 (6 bases). The CDR3 sequence is 15 residues long. V lost 3 bases to trimming and J lost 5 bases, with 12 bases between them. Germline CDR1 is SGHKS and CDR2 is YYEKEE (reference sequence). The CDR3 protein is CASSWRTENNSPLHF. The CDR3 bases are TGTGCCAGCAGCTGGAGGACAGAGAATAATTCACCCCTCCACTTT.

This sequence joins TRBV5-5 and TRBJ2-7; D is unclear. The V gene lost 0 bases and the J gene lost 2 bases, with 12 bases spanning the gap. The CDR3 length is 15 residues. Germline V gene sequence: CDR1 SGHKS, CDR2 YYEKEE (reference sequence). CDR3 sequence reads: CASSLELGRPYEQYF. The CDR3 DNA follows: TGTGCCAGCAGCTTGGAATTGGGAAGACCCTACGAGCAGTACTTC.

The CDR3 DNA follows: TGTGCCAGCAGCACTGGGGCGATGGGCAGGGGGTTTTTATACGAGCAGTACTTC. It translates to CASSTGAMGRGFLYEQYF. This chain joins TRBV21-1 and TRBJ2-7; no DNA check was done on the table's D call, TRBD1. TRBV21-1 is recorded as a pseudogene. The CDR3 extends over 18 amino acids.

Here the CDR3 DNA reads TGTGCCAGCAACAGGGCCGTTGGGCCCCAGCATTTT. Protein sequence: CASNRAVGPQHF. The J gene is TRBJ1-5, the V gene TRBV5-8, with TRBD1 as a possible D gene (6 bases). Trimming took off 6 bases at V and 9 bases at J, with 13 bases between the two ends. Germline V gives CDR1 SGHTS, CDR2 YDEGEE. The CDR3 has 12 residues.

The CDR3 coding sequence is TGTGCCAGCAGCTTAGATGAGGGGCGACTCCTAATAGCCAAAAACATTCAGTACTTC. This gives the protein CASSLDEGRLLIAKNIQYF. The chain combines TRBV7-2 with TRBJ2-4; D may match TRBD1 or TRBD2 (5 bases each). Germline values: CDR1 SGHTA, CDR2 FQGNSA. Trimming shortened V by 1 base and J by 0 bases, and 19 bases separated the two germline ends. This CDR3 is built from 19 residues.

J is TRBJ2-5 and V is TRBV10-3; a weak D match, TRBD1 (6 bases). V was pared by 2 bases and J by 2 bases, with 9 bases between. Germline CDR1 ENHRY, CDR2 SYGVKD. The CDR3 is 14 amino acids. In nucleotides, the CDR3 is TGTGCCATCAGTGAGGGACAGATACAAGAGACCCAGTACTTC. Its translation is CAISEGQIQETQYF.